Described below is a single T cell receptor (beta chain) sequence and its context. Its target is unknown. The TCR beta cDNA libraries contained unique molecular identifiers. TCRdb recomputed calls from the PCR reads with MiXCR, one row per CDR3 protein. The sample contains about 380,000 distinct CDR3 sequences, approximately 33% of which appear only once. The data derive from a study of post-analysis software for immune sequencing data. General study findings and limits: Elevated frequency relative to controls characterized four to six TRBV segments in patients, TRBV5-6, TRBV5-1 and TRBV20-1 among them. For normalized Chao1 diversity, multiple sclerosis patients scored significantly lower than controls did.

V lost 6 bases and J lost 0; bases outside the gene matches: 8. This CDR3 comprises 14 residues. CDR1 is DFQATT and CDR2 is SNEGSKA in the germline V gene (reference sequence). The chain uses TRBV20-1 and TRBJ2-7, with 7 bases fitting TRBD1. The origin of this receptor is a girl aged 5-17 years with multiple sclerosis. The sequencing input was blood. The CDR3 region is CSAQIGTASYEQYF. The CDR3 DNA reads as TGCAGTGCCCAGATCGGGACAGCCTCCTACGAGCAGTACTTC.